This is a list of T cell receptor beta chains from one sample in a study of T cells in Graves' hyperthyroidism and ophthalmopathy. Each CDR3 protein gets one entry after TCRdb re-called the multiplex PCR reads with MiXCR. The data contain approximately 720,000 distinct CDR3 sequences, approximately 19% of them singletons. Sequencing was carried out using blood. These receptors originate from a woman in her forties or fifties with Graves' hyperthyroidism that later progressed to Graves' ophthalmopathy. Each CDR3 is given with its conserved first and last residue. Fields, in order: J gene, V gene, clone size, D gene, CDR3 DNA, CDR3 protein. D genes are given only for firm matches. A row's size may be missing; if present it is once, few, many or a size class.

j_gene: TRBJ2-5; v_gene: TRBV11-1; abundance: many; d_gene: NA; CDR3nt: TGTGCCAGCAGCTTAAACGGCGTGGAAGGGACCCAGTACTTC; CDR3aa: CASSLNGVEGTQYF
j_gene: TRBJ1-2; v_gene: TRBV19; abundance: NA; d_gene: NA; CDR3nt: TGTGCCAGTAGTATCTCTGCCAGCACTAACTATGGCTACACCTTC; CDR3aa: CASSISASTNYGYTF
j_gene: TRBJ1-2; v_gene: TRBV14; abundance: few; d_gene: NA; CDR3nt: TGTGCCAGCAGCCCGCGGGCCGCTCTCTATGGCTACACCTTC; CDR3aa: CASSPRAALYGYTF
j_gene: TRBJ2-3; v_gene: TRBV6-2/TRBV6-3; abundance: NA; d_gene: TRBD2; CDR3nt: TGTGCCAGCAGTTACTGGCCTAGCGGGGACCCCACAGATACGCAGTATTTT; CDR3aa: CASSYWPSGDPTDTQYF
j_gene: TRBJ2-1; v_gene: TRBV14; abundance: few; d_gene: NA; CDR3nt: TGTGCCAGCAGCCAAGGTTATTTGGGCAGGGGAATAGGCGGGGAGCAGTTCTTC; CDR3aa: CASSQGYLGRGIGGEQFF
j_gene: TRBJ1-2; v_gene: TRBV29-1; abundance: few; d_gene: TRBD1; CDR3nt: TGCAGCGTTGAAGATGGGCAGGGGGCTGGCTACACCTTC; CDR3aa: CSVEDGQGAGYTF
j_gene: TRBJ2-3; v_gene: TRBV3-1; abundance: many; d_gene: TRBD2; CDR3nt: TGTGCCAGCAGCTCCCGACTAGCGGGGGTGAGAGATACGCAGTATTTT; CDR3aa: CASSSRLAGVRDTQYF
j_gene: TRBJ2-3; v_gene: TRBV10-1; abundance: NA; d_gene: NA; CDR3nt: TGCGCCAGCAGCTATGGGACTCGGGTCGAGGATACGCAGTATTTT; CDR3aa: CASSYGTRVEDTQYF
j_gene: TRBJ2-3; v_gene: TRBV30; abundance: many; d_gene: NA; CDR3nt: TGTGCCTGGACACGGGGGAGCCCAACAGATACGCAGTATTTT; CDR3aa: CAWTRGSPTDTQYF
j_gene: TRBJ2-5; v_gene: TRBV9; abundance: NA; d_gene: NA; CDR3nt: TGTGCCAGCAGCGTAGCGGTAGGCGCAGGGGAGACCCAGTACTTC; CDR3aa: CASSVAVGAGETQYF
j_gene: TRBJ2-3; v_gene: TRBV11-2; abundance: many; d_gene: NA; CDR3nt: TGTGCCAGCAGCTTAGAAGTTCCGAGCGGCACAGATACGCAGTATTTT; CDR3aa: CASSLEVPSGTDTQYF
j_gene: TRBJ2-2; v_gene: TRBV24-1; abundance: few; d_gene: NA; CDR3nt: TGTGCCACCAGTGATTTCCAGGGAGGCACCGGGGAGCTGTTTTTT; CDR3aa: CATSDFQGGTGELFF
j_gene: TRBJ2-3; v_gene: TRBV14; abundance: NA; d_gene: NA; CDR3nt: TGTGCCAGCAGCCAGCGAGGATGGGTGGTAGATACGCAGTATTTT; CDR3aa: CASSQRGWVVDTQYF
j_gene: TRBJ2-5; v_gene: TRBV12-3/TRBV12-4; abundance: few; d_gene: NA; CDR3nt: TGTGCCAGCAGCCCCCATATCGAGGAGACCCAGTACTTC; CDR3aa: CASSPHIEETQYF
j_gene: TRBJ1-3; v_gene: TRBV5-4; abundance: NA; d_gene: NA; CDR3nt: TGTGCCAGCACCGGAAGGGGCTTCTCTGGAAACACCATATATTTT; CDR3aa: CASTGRGFSGNTIYF
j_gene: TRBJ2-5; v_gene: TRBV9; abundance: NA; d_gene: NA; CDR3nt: TGTGCCAGCAGCGTAGAATCGTCCAGGGGGGCCCAGTACTTC; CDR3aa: CASSVESSRGAQYF
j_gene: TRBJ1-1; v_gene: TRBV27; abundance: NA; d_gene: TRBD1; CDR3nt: TGTGCCAGCAGTTTACTTCGGACAGGGGAAAGGACTGAAGCTTTCTTT; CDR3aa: CASSLLRTGERTEAFF
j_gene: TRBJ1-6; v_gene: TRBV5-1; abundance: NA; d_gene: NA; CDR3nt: TGCGCCAGCTCCCTAGGCCATGGGGTCTATAATTCACCCCTCCACTTT; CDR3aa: CASSLGHGVYNSPLHF
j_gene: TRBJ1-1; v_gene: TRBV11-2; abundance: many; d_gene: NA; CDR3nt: TGTGCCAGCAGCGCTCCGGGACTCCAGAACACTGAAGCTTTCTTT; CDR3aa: CASSAPGLQNTEAFF
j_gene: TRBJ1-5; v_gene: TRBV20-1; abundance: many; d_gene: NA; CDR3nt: TGCGCAAACGGCGGGTTCTATAGCAATCAGCCCCAGCATTTT; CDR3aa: CANGGFYSNQPQHF
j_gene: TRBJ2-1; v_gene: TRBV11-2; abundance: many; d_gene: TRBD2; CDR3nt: TGTGCCAGCAGACTTGAACCGCGGGGGTACAATGAGCAGTTCTTC; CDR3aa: CASRLEPRGYNEQFF
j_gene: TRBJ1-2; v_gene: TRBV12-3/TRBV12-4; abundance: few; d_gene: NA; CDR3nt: TGTGCCAGCAGTTTCGAGGGGCGATGGAACTATGGCTACACCTTC; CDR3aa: CASSFEGRWNYGYTF
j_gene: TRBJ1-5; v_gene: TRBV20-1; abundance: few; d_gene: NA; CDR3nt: TGCAGTGCTGCCGCAGGGGGCAATCAGCCCCAGCATTTT; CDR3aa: CSAAAGGNQPQHF
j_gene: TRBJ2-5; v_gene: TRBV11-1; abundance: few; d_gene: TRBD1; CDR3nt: TGTGCCAGCAGCCCCACAGGGGGCACGAGAGAGACCCAGTACTTC; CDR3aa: CASSPTGGTRETQYF
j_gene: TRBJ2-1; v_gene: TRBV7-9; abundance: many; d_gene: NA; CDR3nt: TGTGCCAGCGGCCCCCCAACTGCCTTACAGTACAATGAGCAGTTCTTC; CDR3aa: CASGPPTALQYNEQFF
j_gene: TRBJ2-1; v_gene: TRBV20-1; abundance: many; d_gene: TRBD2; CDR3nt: TGCAGTGCTAGTCCCCCCCTTCTAGCGGGGGGGCCTTACTCCTACAATGAGCAGTTCTTC; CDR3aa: CSASPPLLAGGPYSYNEQFF
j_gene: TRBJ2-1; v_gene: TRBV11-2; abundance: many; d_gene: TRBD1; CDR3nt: TGTGCCAGCAGCCGCGGGACAGGAAATAATGAGCAGTTCTTC; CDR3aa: CASSRGTGNNEQFF
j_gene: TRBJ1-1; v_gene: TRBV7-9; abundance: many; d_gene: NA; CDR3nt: TGTGCCAGCAGCTTTTCCAGGGAGGACACTGAAGCTTTCTTT; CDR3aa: CASSFSREDTEAFF
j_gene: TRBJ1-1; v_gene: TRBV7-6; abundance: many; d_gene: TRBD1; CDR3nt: TGTGCCAGCAGCGCAGACAGGGATTTGAACACTGAAGCTTTCTTT; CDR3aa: CASSADRDLNTEAFF
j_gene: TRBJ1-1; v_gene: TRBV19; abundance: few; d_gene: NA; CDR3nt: TGTGCCAGTAGTATTGGGGGTGGGGTGACTGAAGCTTTCTTT; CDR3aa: CASSIGGGVTEAFF
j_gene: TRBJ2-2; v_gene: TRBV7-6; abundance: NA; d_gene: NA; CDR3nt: TGTGCCAGCAGCTTATCTCCGGGACCCCGAGCCGGGGAGCTGTTTTTT; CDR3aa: CASSLSPGPRAGELFF
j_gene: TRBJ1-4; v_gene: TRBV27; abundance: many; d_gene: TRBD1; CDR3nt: TGTGCCAGCAGTTCTCCTCCAGGGGGAGCGCGAAAACTGTTTTTT; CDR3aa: CASSSPPGGARKLFF
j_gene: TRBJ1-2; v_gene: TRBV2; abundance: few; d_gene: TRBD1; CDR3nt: TGTGCCAGCTGGGGCAGGGGGCTGAAAAACTATGGCTACACCTTC; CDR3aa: CASWGRGLKNYGYTF
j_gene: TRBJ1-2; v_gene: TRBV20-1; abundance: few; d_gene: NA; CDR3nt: TGCAGTGCTAGAGGTGGGTACAGGGAGGACTATGGCTACACCTTC; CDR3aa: CSARGGYREDYGYTF
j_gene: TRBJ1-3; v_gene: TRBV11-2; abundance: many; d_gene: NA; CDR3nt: TGTGCCAGCAGCTTGACAGGCTCTGGAAACACCATATATTTT; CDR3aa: CASSLTGSGNTIYF
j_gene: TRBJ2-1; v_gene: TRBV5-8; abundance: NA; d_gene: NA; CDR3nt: TGTGCCAGCAGCCCAAAGCAACAGGAGTACTACAATGAGCAGTTCTTC; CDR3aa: CASSPKQQEYYNEQFF
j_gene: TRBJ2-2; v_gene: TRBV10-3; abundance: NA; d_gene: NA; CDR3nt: TGTGCCATCCAGGTTGCGGACACCGGGGAGCTGTTTTTT; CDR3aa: CAIQVADTGELFF
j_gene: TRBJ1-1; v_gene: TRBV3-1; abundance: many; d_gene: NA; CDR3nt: TGTGCCAGCAGCCAAGCCCAGGGGAACACTGAAGCTTTCTTT; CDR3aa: CASSQAQGNTEAFF
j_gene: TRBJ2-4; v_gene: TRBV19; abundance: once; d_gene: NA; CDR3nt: TGTGCCAGTAGTATAATCCCGGGACGACAGTCGGAACGGAATTTAGCCAAAAACATTCAGTACTTC; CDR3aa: CASSIIPGRQSERNLAKNIQYF
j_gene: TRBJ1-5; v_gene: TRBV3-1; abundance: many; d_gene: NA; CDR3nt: TGTGCCAGCAGCTACGGGACGACCCATAGCAATCAGCCCCAGCATTTT; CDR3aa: CASSYGTTHSNQPQHF
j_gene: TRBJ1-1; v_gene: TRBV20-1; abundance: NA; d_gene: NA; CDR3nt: TGCAGTGCTAGAGACAGGGAGGACACTGAAGCTTCCTTT; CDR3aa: CSARDREDTEASF
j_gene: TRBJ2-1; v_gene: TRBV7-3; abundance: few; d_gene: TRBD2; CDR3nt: TGTGCCAGCAGCCCTGGACTAGCGGGGGGTGAGCAGTTCTTC; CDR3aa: CASSPGLAGGEQFF
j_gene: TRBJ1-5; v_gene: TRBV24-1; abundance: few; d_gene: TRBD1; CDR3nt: TGTGCCACCAGTGGTTCCGGGACAGGGTGGAATCAGCCCCAGCATTTT; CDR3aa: CATSGSGTGWNQPQHF
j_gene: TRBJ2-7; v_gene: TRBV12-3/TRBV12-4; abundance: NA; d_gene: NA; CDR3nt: TGTGCCAGCAGCGAAAGGGGGGGAACGTACGAGCAGTACTTC; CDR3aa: CASSERGGTYEQYF
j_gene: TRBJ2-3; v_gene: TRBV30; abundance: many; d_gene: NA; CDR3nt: TGTGCCTGGAGCGTGGGGTACCAGTATTTT; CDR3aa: CAWSVGYQYF
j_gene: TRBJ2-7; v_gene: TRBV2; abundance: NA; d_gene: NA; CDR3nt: TGTGCCAGCACCCCGGAGGCAGGACGGTACGAGCAGTACTTC; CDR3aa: CASTPEAGRYEQYF
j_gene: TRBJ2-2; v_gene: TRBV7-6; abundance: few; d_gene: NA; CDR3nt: TGTGCCAGCCGGGTTACCGGGGAGCTGTTTTTT; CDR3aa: CASRVTGELFF
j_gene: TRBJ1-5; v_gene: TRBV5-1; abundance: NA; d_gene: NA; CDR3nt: TGCGCCAGCAGGGAAAATAGCAATCAGCCCCAGCATTTT; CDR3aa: CASRENSNQPQHF
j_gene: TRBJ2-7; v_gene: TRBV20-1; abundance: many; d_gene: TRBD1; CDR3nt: TGCAGTGCGGAATCCGACAGGGACTACGAGCAGTACTTC; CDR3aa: CSAESDRDYEQYF